This T cell receptor beta chain is from a study of T-cell memory formation after mild COVID-19. Study summary: Across donors, TCR clusters were largely donor specific. The study's findings and limits: Pre-infection memory carried some responding clones, suggesting that cross-reactive memory joined. Clones shrinking between day 15 and 85 showed a balanced CD4/CD8 split, and those that grew later tilted toward CD4+.

With regard to this clonotype: Its specificity is not known.

5'RACE with constant-segment primers built TCRalpha and TCRbeta cDNA libraries with UMIs. TCRdb reanalysed the 5' RACE reads using MiXCR and keeps one entry per CDR3 protein. The sample shows roughly 250,000 distinct CDR3 sequences, roughly 17% of them seen only once. CDR1 MNHEY and CDR2 SVGEGT come from the germline V gene. Trimming pared 2 bases from V and 0 bases from J, leaving 10 bases between. The CDR3 length is 15 residues. This sequence originates from a man aged 18 to 29 who had mild COVID-19 (a few samples of this study predate the infection). Cell type and time point are not known. J is TRBJ1-2 and V is TRBV6-2 or TRBV6-3; D is ambiguous. The source material was PBMCs or a T cell subset sorted from them (not recorded which). CDR3 sequence reads: CASSYVTTSNYGYTF. The CDR3 DNA sequence: TGTGCCAGCAGTTACGTCACAACCTCTAACTATGGCTACACCTTC.